These 3 T cell receptor beta chains originate from one sample sequenced in a study of T cells after yellow fever vaccination. From the 5' RACE reads, TCRdb called clonotypes with MiXCR, one entry per CDR3 protein. The profile shows some 150,000 distinct CDR3 sequences, more than 6.5% of them singletons. Sample: CD4+ T cells sorted from PBMCs, taken 10 days after the yellow fever booster vaccination. The receptors were gathered from a man in his thirties or forties who received the YFV17D yellow fever vaccine.

This clonotype was detected ten times or more. V is TRBV20-1 and J is TRBJ2-2; 8 bases line up with TRBD1. Germline CDR1 reads DFQATT; CDR2 reads SNEGSKA (reference sequence). J was trimmed by 5 bases and V by 7 bases; bases with no gene match: 9. The CDR3 sequence is 14 residues long. The CDR3 sequence is CSVLRTGLTGELFF. The CDR3 DNA sequence: TGCAGTGTTCTCCGGACAGGGCTAACCGGGGAGCTGTTTTTT.

In this sample, this clonotype turned up many times. The CDR3 DNA reads as TGTGCCAGCAGTTATAGGCGAGGAGATACGCAGTATTTT. Its protein is CASSYRRGDTQYF. This chain links TRBV6-6 with TRBJ2-3, with unresolved D. Germline V gene data show CDR1 as MNHNY and CDR2 as SVGAGI (reference sequence). Deletions cut 3 bases from V and 5 bases from J, with 9 bases between. CDR3 length: 13 amino acids.

This clonotype was detected many times. CDR3 protein: CATDPGKALGEQYF. Written as DNA, the CDR3 is TGTGCCACCGACCCCGGGAAGGCCCTGGGGGAGCAGTACTTC. The rearrangement uses TRBV7-9 and TRBJ2-7; a possible D gene is TRBD2 (5 bases). CDR3 size: 14 residues. Per the germline V gene, CDR1 is SEHNR and CDR2 is FQNEAQ (reference sequence). V was pared by 10 bases and J by 7 bases, with 23 bases between.